These 13 T cell receptor beta chains share one sample of origin, sequenced in a study of cytomegalovirus exposure and HLA in healthy donors. Using immunoSEQ multiplex PCR, the repertoire was profiled, and TCRdb retains in-frame clones only, with some absent. This repertoire shows hundreds of thousands of clones, 70% to 90% found once; its top ten account for around 5.6%. Sequenced: PBMCs. The origin of the receptors is a woman aged 18-30 years in good health and CMV-seronegative.

This chain connects TRBV6-6 to TRBJ2-1; D is possibly TRBD1 (5 bases). Deletions cut 6 bases from V and 3 bases from J, with 12 bases between. This CDR3 spans 14 amino acids. CDR1 MNHNY and CDR2 SVGAGI come from the germline V gene (reference sequence). The CDR3 protein is CASSPARDYNEQFF. CDR3 nucleotides: TGTGCCAGCAGCCCGGCCAGGGACTACAATGAGCAGTTCTTC.

CDR3 bases: TGTGCCAGCAGCCCGCGACCGAACCCAGAGACCCAGTACTTC. Translation: CASSPRPNPETQYF. The chain has TRBV9 and TRBJ2-5; D is unclear. The CDR3 contains 14 residues. Germline loops: CDR1 SGDLS, CDR2 YYNGEE. Trimming removed 4 bases from V and 4 bases from J, with 14 bases in between.

The J gene is TRBJ2-3, the V gene TRBV27; D gene ambiguous. The germline V and J ends were trimmed by 2 bases and 2 bases, with 8 bases remaining between them. Germline V lookup: CDR1 MNHEY, CDR2 SMNVEV (reference sequence). The CDR3 has 14 amino acids. The CDR3: CASSLGLDTDTQYF. The CDR3 DNA follows: TGTGCCAGCAGTTTAGGGCTTGACACAGATACGCAGTATTTT.

This clone has a single count. The genes are TRBV7-3 and TRBJ2-5, with D possibly matching TRBD1 (6 bases). CDR1 and CDR2 from the germline V gene are SGHTA and FQGTGA. This CDR3 is built from 13 residues. Trimming shortened V by 3 bases and J by 3 bases, and 8 bases separated the two germline ends. The CDR3 sequence is CASSLGAEETQYF. Written as DNA, the CDR3 is TGTGCCAGCAGCTTGGGGGCCGAAGAGACCCAGTACTTC.

This clone was recorded a few times. The V and J genes are TRBV27 and TRBJ2-1; 8 nucleotides line up with TRBD2. Germline V lookup: CDR1 MNHEY, CDR2 SMNVEV (reference sequence). The CDR3 is made up of 14 amino acids. The J segment lost 4 bases and the V segment lost 6 bases, leaving 5 bases of the junction unmatched. Here the CDR3 DNA reads TGTGCCAGCAGCCCCGGGACTAGGTACAATGAGCAGTTCTTC. Translation: CASSPGTRYNEQFF.

CDR3 sequence reads: CASSSGTGGDEQFF. CDR3 nucleotide sequence: TGTGCCAGCAGCTCGGGGACAGGGGGGGATGAGCAGTTCTTC. V gene TRBV5-4 combines with J gene TRBJ2-1; 11 bases are shared with TRBD1. The germline V gene encodes CDR1 SGHNT and CDR2 YYREEE (reference sequence). This CDR3 has 14 residues. V shed 3 bases, J shed 8 bases, and the junction held 4 bases outside the gene matches.

This chain uses TRBV6-1 with TRBJ2-2; 7 nucleotides agree with TRBD2. V was clipped by 8 bases and J by 6 bases; unmatched bases: 3. Germline values: CDR1 MNHNS, CDR2 SASEGT. The CDR3 is made up of 12 amino acids. This CDR3 reads CASGGVSGELFF. The CDR3 DNA reads TGTGCCAGCGGGGGGGTCTCCGGGGAGCTGTTTTTT.

CDR3 nucleotides: TGTGCCAGCAGCGGAGGGGGTAGTGAGCAGTTCTTC. Residues: CASSGGGSEQFF. The V call is TRBV11-2, the J call TRBJ2-1, with D perhaps being TRBD1 or TRBD2 (6 bases each). The germline CDR1 and CDR2 sequences are SGHAT and FQNNGV. CDR3 length equals 12 residues. The V end lost 5 bases, the J end lost 9 bases, and 11 bases lay between the germline ends.

The V call is TRBV29-1, the J call TRBJ1-1, with a tentative D call TRBD1 (6 bases). Germline CDR1 SQVTM, CDR2 ANQGSEA. The CDR3 spans 12 residues. V was clipped by 1 base and J by 8 bases, with 11 bases between them. The CDR3 bases are TGCAGCGTTGAAGGGGGGCAGGGGGAAGCTTTCTTT. Amino acids: CSVEGGQGEAFF.

The V call is TRBV28, the J call TRBJ2-1, with 8 bases lining up with TRBD2. This CDR3 is 16 amino acids long. The germline gives CDR1 MDHEN, CDR2 SYDVKM. Losses at the gene ends were 4 bases for V and 0 bases for J; bases not matched to a gene: 5. The CDR3 DNA sequence: TGTGCCAGCAGTTCATCCGGACTAGCCTCCTACAATGAGCAGTTCTTC. Protein sequence: CASSSSGLASYNEQFF.

The chain has TRBV18 and TRBJ2-7, with TRBD1 as a possible D gene (6 bases). The V gene lost 6 bases and the J gene lost 6 bases, with 12 bases spanning the gap. Per germline, CDR1 KGHSH and CDR2 LQKENI. This CDR3 region has 12 residues. The CDR3 is CASSPTGSEQYF. The CDR3 DNA reads as TGTGCCAGCTCGCCTACAGGGAGCGAGCAGTACTTC.

The chain links TRBV2 to TRBJ1-1, with TRBD1 as a possible D gene (6 bases). The CDR3 covers 14 residues. Trimming removed 5 bases from V and 4 bases from J, with 14 bases in between. Germline lookup yields CDR1 SNHLY and CDR2 FYNNEI. The CDR3 nucleotides are TGTGCCAGCAGTCAATTGAACAGGGCCACTGAAGCTTTCTTT. Its translation is CASSQLNRATEAFF. Supplemented by reference TRBV2 and TRBJ1-1, the full variable domain reads EPEVTQTPSHQVTQMGQEVILRCVPISNHLYFYWYRQILGQKVEFLVSFYNNEISEKSEIFDDQFSVERPDGSNFTLKIRSTKLEDSAMYFCASSQLNRATEAFFGQGTRLTVV.

This clone rates as medium-sized. This chain joins TRBV28 and TRBJ2-1; perhaps D is TRBD1 or TRBD2 (5 bases each). The CDR3 has 16 amino acids. CDR1 and CDR2 from the germline V gene are MDHEN and SYDVKM. With 8 bases removed from V and 2 bases from J, the gap between germline ends came to 19 bases. This CDR3 is CASCPSRDDTYNEQFF. CDR3 nucleotides: TGTGCCAGCTGCCCTTCTAGGGACGACACCTACAATGAGCAGTTCTTC.